Each of the 25 T cell receptor beta chains below was sequenced from the same sample in a study of identical twins. One entry per CDR3 protein results from TCRdb running MiXCR on the 5' RACE reads. The data hold about 570,000 distinct CDR3 sequences, with 7.5% to 10% observed a single time. The sample was also reused in another study, on yellow fever vaccine responses in identical twins.

The sequencing input was PBMCs. These receptors all come from a young woman in good health.

This clonotype was recorded at least ten times. The V gene is TRBV6-1, the J gene TRBJ2-2; 14 nucleotides line up with TRBD2. The germline V gene encodes CDR1 MNHNS and CDR2 SASEGT. The CDR3 loop spans 18 amino acids. Trimming removed 2 bases from V and 7 bases from J; junction bases left unmatched: 9. CDR3 sequence (DNA): TGTGCCAGCAGTGAAACCCTTAGGACTAGCGGGAGGAGCGGGGAGCTGTTTTTT. This gives the protein CASSETLRTSGRSGELFF.

Only a few counts were recorded for this clonotype. The rearrangement joins TRBV4-1 to TRBJ2-1; D is uncertain. This CDR3 has 12 amino acids. Trimming removed 4 bases at V and 8 bases at J, with 9 bases between. Germline CDR1 is MGHRA and CDR2 is YSYEKL. The CDR3 sequence is CASSPDRYEQFF. The CDR3 DNA reads as TGCGCCAGCAGCCCGGATCGGTATGAGCAGTTCTTC.

This clonotype was observed at least ten times. The chain has TRBV9 and TRBJ1-1; D not certain. CDR1 is SGDLS, CDR2 YYNGEE, per germline. This CDR3 is built from 15 residues. Trimming took off 4 bases at V and 0 bases at J, with 13 bases between the two ends. CDR3 sequence (DNA): TGTGCCAGCAGCTCGCGATTGGAGATGAACACTGAAGCTTTCTTT. It translates to CASSSRLEMNTEAFF.

The chain carries TRBV30 and TRBJ1-1; no firm D call. This CDR3 region has 13 residues. Germline CDR1 reads GTSNPN; CDR2 reads SVGIG (reference sequence). The germline V and J ends were trimmed by 4 bases and 4 bases, with 13 bases remaining between them. CDR3 coding DNA: TGTGCCTGGATGAGAGGGCTCACCACTGAAGCTTTCTTT. Amino acids: CAWMRGLTTEAFF.

This clonotype came up many times. The rearrangement links TRBV20-1 to TRBJ1-2; D gene ambiguous. The CDR3 totals 11 residues. Germline V gene data show CDR1 as DFQATT and CDR2 as SNEGSKA (reference sequence). Trimming cost V 5 bases and J 8 bases, with 12 bases left between them. This chain's CDR3 is CSAPEVAGYTF. CDR3 in DNA: TGCAGTGCTCCCGAAGTTGCCGGCTACACCTTC.

This clonotype turned up a few times. The chain has TRBV7-9 and TRBJ1-1, with 7 positions matching TRBD1. Germline loops: CDR1 SEHNR, CDR2 FQNEAQ (reference sequence). V lost 2 bases to trimming and J lost 5 bases; unmatched junction nucleotides: 8. CDR3 length: 15 residues. The CDR3 region is CASSLNDRANTEAFF. The CDR3 DNA reads TGTGCCAGCAGCTTAAATGACAGGGCGAATACTGAAGCTTTCTTT. The full variable domain, in which reference TRBV7-9 and TRBJ1-1 provide the parts outside the CDR3, is DTGVSQNPRHKITKRGQNVTFRCDPISEHNRLYWYRQTLGQGPEFLTYFQNEAQLEKSRLLSDRFSAERPKGSFSTLEIQRTEQGDSAMYLCASSLNDRANTEAFFGQGTRLTVV.

Ten or more counts support this clonotype. The junction and the germline gene differ at one end; a read error may be behind it. V is TRBV20-1 and J is TRBJ2-3; 11 bases line up with TRBD1. CDR3 length equals 12 residues. The germline gives CDR1 DFQATT, CDR2 SNEGSKA (reference sequence). The CDR3 DNA is TGCAGTGCTAGAGTCCCGGGACAGGGGGTCCTTTTT. This sequence encodes CSARVPGQGVLF.

This clonotype was found many times. This chain links TRBV6-1 with TRBJ1-2; 11 nucleotides align to TRBD1. V gave up 0 bases and J gave up 5 bases; unmatched junction bases: 5. CDR3 size: 16 residues. Looked up from germline, CDR1 is MNHNS and CDR2 is SASEGT. CDR3 region: CASSEAWGQGVYGYTF. CDR3 in DNA: TGTGCCAGCAGTGAAGCTTGGGGACAGGGGGTGTATGGCTACACCTTC.

This clonotype was picked up a small number of times. The chain carries TRBV3-1 and TRBJ2-3; D is unclear. This CDR3 is built from 15 residues. Germline-derived CDR1 and CDR2 are LGHDT and YNNKEL (reference sequence). V lost 0 bases to trimming and J lost 1 base, with 8 bases between them. CDR3 coding DNA: TGTGCCAGCAGCCAAGAGGGATACGGCACAGATACGCAGTATTTT. Its protein is CASSQEGYGTDTQYF.

This clonotype was recorded at least ten times. This rearrangement joins TRBV7-3 to TRBJ2-3, with TRBD2 identical over 8 bases. J lost 6 bases, V lost 5 bases, and 10 bases had no gene match. The germline CDR1 and CDR2 sequences are SGHTA and FQGTGA. This CDR3 is built from 15 residues. Written as DNA, the CDR3 is TGTGCCAGCAGCCGGACTAGCAATCTAGCGGATACGCAGTATTTT. This gives the protein CASSRTSNLADTQYF.

This clonotype has ten or more counts. The chain joins TRBV29-1 to TRBJ1-5; D call uncertain. The V end was cut by 4 bases, the J end by 7 bases, with 11 bases between. The CDR3 contains 12 residues. Germline CDR1 reads SQVTM; CDR2 reads ANQGSEA. The CDR3 is CSVGGYGQPQHF. The CDR3 bases are TGCAGCGTTGGGGGTTATGGGCAGCCCCAGCATTTT. Complete variable domain (other parts from reference TRBV29-1 and TRBJ1-5): SAVISQKPSRDICQRGTSLTIQCQVDSQVTMMFWYRQQPGQSLTLIATANQGSEATYESGFVIDKFPISRPNLTFSTLTVSNMSPEDSSIYLCSVGGYGQPQHFGDGTRLSIL.

This clonotype has just a few counts. The rearrangement uses TRBV7-8 and TRBJ1-1; D is undetermined. Germline V gene sequence: CDR1 SGHVS, CDR2 FQNEAQ. The CDR3 extends over 13 amino acids. V was cut by 5 bases and J by 6 bases, with 13 bases left in between. The CDR3 reads CASSPTGSAEAFF. The CDR3 DNA sequence: TGTGCCAGCAGCCCGACGGGGTCGGCTGAAGCTTTCTTT.

This clonotype came up a few times. J is TRBJ1-5 and V is TRBV12-3 or TRBV12-4, with 7 nucleotides matching TRBD1. Trimming took 6 bases from V and 6 from J; bases not matched to a gene: 5. The CDR3 consists of 13 residues. CDR3 nucleotides: TGTGCCAGCAGAGAGGGGGCCGGTCAGCCCCAGCATTTT. Its protein product is CASREGAGQPQHF.

In this sample, this clonotype turned up a few times. V is TRBV2 and J is TRBJ1-1; 8 bases align to TRBD1. The germline gives CDR1 SNHLY, CDR2 FYNNEI. The CDR3 length is 14 residues. After removal of 4 bases from V and 8 bases from J, the junction contained 9 bases not matched to a gene. CDR3 sequence (DNA): TGTGCCAGCAGTGCTGGGACAGGCATACCAGAAGCTTTCTTT. It translates to CASSAGTGIPEAFF.

The sample holds many counts of this clonotype. The chain is built from TRBV18 and TRBJ2-7; 9 nucleotides align to TRBD2. The CDR3 covers 16 residues. CDR1 and CDR2 (germline): KGHSH, LQKENI. V lost 1 base and J lost 1; bases outside the gene matches: 5. CDR3 DNA sequence: TGTGCCAGCTCACCACAAGCGGGGGGTTTTTCCTACGAGCAGTACTTC. Protein: CASSPQAGGFSYEQYF.

The chain combines TRBV2 with TRBJ2-7; weak D call: TRBD2 (5 bases). The CDR3 covers 14 residues. Trimming stripped 8 bases from V and 4 bases from J, with 18 bases between. Germline loops: CDR1 SNHLY, CDR2 FYNNEI. This CDR3 reads CASSPQRTRYEQYF. The CDR3 coding sequence is TGTGCCAGCTCACCCCAGCGGACTCGATACGAGCAGTACTTC.

The sample holds a few counts of this clonotype. This chain joins TRBV7-9 and TRBJ2-7; D might be TRBD1 (5 bases). CDR1 SEHNR and CDR2 FQNEAQ come from the germline V gene (reference sequence). Trimming removed 6 bases from V and 2 bases from J, with 20 bases in between. This CDR3 is 16 amino acids long. The CDR3 DNA reads TGTGCCAGCAGTAAAAAAGACAGCCGTGAAGCCTACGAGCAGTACTTC. This gives the protein CASSKKDSREAYEQYF.

This clonotype was seen more than once but under ten times. The rearrangement links TRBV11-2 to TRBJ1-5; 10 positions agree with TRBD1. V lost 4 bases to trimming and J lost 5 bases; unmatched junction nucleotides: 17. The CDR3 loop spans 19 amino acids. Germline lookup yields CDR1 SGHAT and CDR2 FQNNGV. For the CDR3, the DNA is TGTGCCAGCAGCTCCTCCTTAGACAGACAGGGGGCGAGGTATCAGCCCCAGCATTTT. This codes for CASSSSLDRQGARYQPQHF. Variable domain in full (rest from reference TRBV11-2 and TRBJ1-5): EAGVAQSPRYKIIEKRQSVAFWCNPISGHATLYWYQQILGQGPKLLIQFQNNGVVDDSQLPKDRFSAERLKGVDSTLKIQPAKLEDSAVYLCASSSSLDRQGARYQPQHFGDGTRLSIL.

This chain joins TRBV7-2 and TRBJ1-1; D perhaps matches TRBD1 (6 bases). V was trimmed by 4 bases and J by 0 bases, leaving 9 bases between them. This CDR3 spans 14 amino acids. Germline V lookup: CDR1 SGHTA, CDR2 FQGNSA. The CDR3 protein is CASSSWGLNTEAFF. The CDR3 bases are TGTGCCAGCAGCTCCTGGGGGCTGAACACTGAAGCTTTCTTT. Full variable domain (rest looked up from reference TRBV7-2 and TRBJ1-1): GAGVSQSPSNKVTEKGKDVELRCDPISGHTALYWYRQSLGQGLEFLIYFQGNSAPDKSGLPSDRFSAERTGGSVSTLTIQRTQQEDSAVYLCASSSWGLNTEAFFGQGTRLTVV.

This chain joins TRBV18 and TRBJ1-1; D not resolved. V was clipped by 2 bases and J by 6 bases, with 16 bases between them. The V gene's germline CDR1 is KGHSH and CDR2 LQKENI. The CDR3 contains 15 residues. CDR3 DNA sequence: TGTGCCAGCTCACCAATGGCCCGGGTTTTCGCTGAAGCTTTCTTT. Its protein is CASSPMARVFAEAFF.

The table lists this clonotype with many counts. This chain uses TRBV7-9 with TRBJ1-4; tentative D call: TRBD1 (6 bases). The CDR3 consists of 14 residues. The germline V gene has CDR1 SEHNR and CDR2 FQNEAQ (reference sequence). Trimming shortened V by 3 bases and J by 5 bases, and 10 bases separated the two germline ends. This CDR3 is CASSLAGGNEKLFF. The CDR3 coding sequence is TGTGCCAGCAGCTTGGCCGGGGGCAATGAAAAACTGTTTTTT.

The genes are TRBV5-1 and TRBJ1-4; 8 nucleotides match TRBD1. Germline loops: CDR1 SGHRS, CDR2 YFSETQ. J gave up 6 bases and V 0 bases, and 4 bases lay outside the gene matches. The CDR3 is 15 amino acids. Here the CDR3 reads CASSLVGTGYEKLFF. CDR3 coding DNA: TGCGCCAGCAGCTTGGTCGGGACAGGATATGAAAAACTGTTTTTT.

The V gene is TRBV5-1, the J gene TRBJ2-5, with 7 bases fitting TRBD1. V was pared by 3 bases and J by 1 base, with 3 bases of the junction left unmatched. Germline V CDR1 and CDR2: SGHRS, YFSETQ. CDR3 length: 14 amino acids. In DNA form, the CDR3 reads TGCGCCAGCAGCTCGACAGGGCCCCAAGAGACCCAGTACTTC. Residues: CASSSTGPQETQYF.

The V gene is TRBV7-2, the J gene TRBJ2-1; 7 nucleotides match TRBD2. Germline CDR1 reads SGHTA; CDR2 reads FQGNSA. V gave up 6 bases and J gave up 3 bases; unmatched junction bases: 5. The CDR3 is made up of 14 amino acids. CDR3 nucleotide sequence: TGTGCCAGCAGGCCTAGCGGTTTCTACAATGAGCAGTTCTTC. The encoded protein is CASRPSGFYNEQFF.

This clonotype was picked up many times. The chain is built from TRBV29-1 and TRBJ2-2; D might be TRBD1 (7 bases). Per germline, CDR1 SQVTM and CDR2 ANQGSEA. With 4 bases removed from V and 5 bases from J, the gap between germline ends came to 20 bases. The CDR3 consists of 16 residues. The CDR3 reads CSVVGRGDNGTGELFF. CDR3 coding DNA: TGCAGCGTTGTGGGCAGGGGGGATAACGGGACCGGGGAGCTGTTTTTT.